The table lists the clone carrying this T cell receptor beta chain with a count of one. This entry comes from a study of shared clonotypes between healthy human individuals. Measured with immunoSEQ multiplex PCR; TCRdb has only the in-frame clones, and not every one. This table has about 2.3 million clones, approximately 95% appearing once. Germline V gene data show CDR1 as MRHNA and CDR2 as SNTAGT. The CDR3 totals 15 residues. Between the trimmed V and J ends, which lost 6 bases and 2 bases, there was a span of 15 bases. Sequencing was performed on naive CD4+ T cells from PBMCs. Described subset: CD45RA+ positively selected. This sequence was found in a man aged 18 to 30 in good health. Some clones in this sample may be carry-over from other donors' samples. The chain employs TRBV6-4 and TRBJ2-3; D is undetermined. The CDR3 DNA sequence: TGTGCCAGCAGAAGCCAGGTTACCTCCACAGATACGCAGTATTTT. As protein: CASRSQVTSTDTQYF.